Listed below are T cell receptor beta chains from one sample, sequenced in a study of shared clonotypes between healthy human individuals. The data were produced by immunoSEQ multiplex PCR, yet TCRdb's version contains in-frame clones alone and is incomplete. This table has approximately 640,000 clones, 80% to 95% appearing once. The sequencing sample was made of memory CD8+ T cells from PBMCs. The receptors originated from a man aged 18 to 30 in good health. Some clones in this sample may be carry-over from other donors' samples. The CDR3 runs from the conserved cysteine through the conserved F or W. The D gene is left open where the match is weak. Clone size is shown for a subset of rows, as once, few, many or a class of expanded clone.

D: TRBD2; length: 19; size: -; V: TRBV5-1; CDR3: CASSLGVASGSRSYNEQFF
D: -; length: 15; size: once; V: TRBV6-1; CDR3: CASSEGEGESHEQYF
D: -; length: 16; size: -; V: TRBV18; CDR3: CASSPWAASSYNEQFF
D: -; length: 15; size: -; V: TRBV9; CDR3: CASSVGGAAGNTIYF
D: -; length: 15; size: -; V: TRBV2; CDR3: CASSVGFQPINEQFF
D: -; length: 17; size: -; V: TRBV13; CDR3: CASSSQHLTRSGNTIYF
D: TRBD2; length: 18; size: -; V: TRBV9; CDR3: CASSVAKMMREGYNEQFF
D: TRBD2; length: 18; size: -; V: TRBV2; CDR3: CASSGGLAGDYYDFEQFF
D: -; length: 13; size: -; V: TRBV9; CDR3: CASSVGNSGELFF
D: TRBD2; length: 17; size: -; V: TRBV4-1; CDR3: CASSRVTGLAGYNEQFF
D: -; length: 17; size: -; V: TRBV19; CDR3: CASSIDRPGRIGEKLFF
D: -; length: 14; size: -; V: TRBV5-1; CDR3: CASSQAGGRETQYF
D: -; length: 19; size: -; V: TRBV6-1; CDR3: CASSEVTSGGPFVQETQYF
D: TRBD1; length: 16; size: -; V: TRBV28; CDR3: CASSLPGQGYNSPLHF
D: -; length: 15; size: -; V: TRBV7-9; CDR3: CASTDSRYFYNEQFF
D: -; length: 15; size: -; V: TRBV27; CDR3: CASSIRLPARETQYF
D: -; length: 16; size: -; V: TRBV28; CDR3: CASSFSTGDFTDTQYF
D: TRBD2; length: 15; size: -; V: TRBV7-2; CDR3: CASSLQRGNTGELFF
D: -; length: 13; size: -; V: TRBV7-8; CDR3: CASSFRTNYEQYF
D: -; length: 16; size: -; V: TRBV11-2; CDR3: CASSLNWAGIYNEQFF
D: -; length: 12; size: -; V: TRBV6-5; CDR3: CASSPGSHEQYF
D: -; length: 15; size: -; V: TRBV6-1; CDR3: CASSETQGKAYEQYF
D: TRBD1; length: 12; size: -; V: TRBV5-1; CDR3: CASRGDSYGYTF
D: -; length: 16; size: -; V: TRBV9; CDR3: CASSVGRYPKNTEAFF
D: TRBD1; length: 19; size: -; V: TRBV5-5; CDR3: CASSQGPGQGYVPLYEQYF
D: -; length: 14; size: -; V: TRBV19; CDR3: CASSTQPSTDTQYF
D: -; length: 13; size: -; V: TRBV29-1; CDR3: CSVPTGIYNEQFF
D: -; length: 15; size: -; V: TRBV5-8; CDR3: CASSLRLSSYNEQFF
D: TRBD1; length: 14; size: -; V: TRBV27; CDR3: CASSLTGAFEGYTF
D: -; length: 17; size: -; V: TRBV7-8; CDR3: CASSLGVPFVADTEAFF
D: TRBD2; length: 15; size: -; V: TRBV19; CDR3: CASNLAGGFTGELFF
D: -; length: 16; size: -; V: TRBV5-1; CDR3: CASSLGTVSVRETQYF
D: TRBD2; length: 15; size: once; V: TRBV28; CDR3: CASRTYGRATYEQYF
D: -; length: 13; size: -; V: TRBV7-6; CDR3: CASSLAPVYEQYF
D: -; length: 12; size: -; V: TRBV27; CDR3: CTVRGRTYEQYF
D: -; length: 18; size: -; V: TRBV19; CDR3: CASSSPRGTRRFENEQFF